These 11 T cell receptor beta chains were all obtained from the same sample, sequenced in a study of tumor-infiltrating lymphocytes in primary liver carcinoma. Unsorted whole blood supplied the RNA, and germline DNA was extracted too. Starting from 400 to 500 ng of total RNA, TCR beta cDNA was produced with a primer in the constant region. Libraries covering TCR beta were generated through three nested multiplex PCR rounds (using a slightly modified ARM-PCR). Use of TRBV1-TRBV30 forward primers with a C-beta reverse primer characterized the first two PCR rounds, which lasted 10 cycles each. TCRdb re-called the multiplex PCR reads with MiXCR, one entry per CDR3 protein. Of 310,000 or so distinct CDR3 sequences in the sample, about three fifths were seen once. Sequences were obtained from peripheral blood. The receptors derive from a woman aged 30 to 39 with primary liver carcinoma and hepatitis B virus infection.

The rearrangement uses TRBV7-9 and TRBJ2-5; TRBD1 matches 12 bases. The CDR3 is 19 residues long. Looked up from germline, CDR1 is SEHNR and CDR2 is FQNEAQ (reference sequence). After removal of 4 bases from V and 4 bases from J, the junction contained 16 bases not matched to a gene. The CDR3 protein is CASSSPIIPGQGARETQYF. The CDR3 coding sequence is TGTGCCAGCAGCTCCCCCATTATACCGGGACAGGGGGCCCGAGAGACCCAGTACTTC.

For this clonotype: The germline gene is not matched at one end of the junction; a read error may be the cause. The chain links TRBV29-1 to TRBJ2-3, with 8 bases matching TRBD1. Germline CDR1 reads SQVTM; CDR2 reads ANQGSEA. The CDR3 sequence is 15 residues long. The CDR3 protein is CSARDRSFGTDTRYF. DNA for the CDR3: TGCAGCGCTAGGGACAGGTCCTTTGGCACAGATACGCGGTATTTT.

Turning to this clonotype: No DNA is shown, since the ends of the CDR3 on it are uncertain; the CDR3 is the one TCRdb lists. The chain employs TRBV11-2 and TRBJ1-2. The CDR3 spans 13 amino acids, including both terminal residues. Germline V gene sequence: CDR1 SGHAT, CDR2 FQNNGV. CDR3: CTSSLSTDYGCTF.

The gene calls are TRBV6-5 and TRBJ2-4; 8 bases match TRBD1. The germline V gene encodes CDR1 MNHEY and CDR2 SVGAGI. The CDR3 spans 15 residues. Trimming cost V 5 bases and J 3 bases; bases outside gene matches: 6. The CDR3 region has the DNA TGTGCCAGCAGTGTGATGACAGGGGTCAAAAACATTCAGTACTTC. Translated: CASSVMTGVKNIQYF.

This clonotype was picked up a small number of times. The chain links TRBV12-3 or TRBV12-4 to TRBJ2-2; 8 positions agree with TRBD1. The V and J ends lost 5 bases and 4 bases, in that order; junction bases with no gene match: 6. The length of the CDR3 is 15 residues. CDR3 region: CASSTHRGFTGELFF. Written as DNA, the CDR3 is TGTGCCAGCAGTACGCACAGGGGGTTCACCGGGGAGCTGTTTTTT.

CDR3 coding DNA: TGTGCCAGCAGCCTCGTGGGAGACTACGAGCAGTACTTC. Translated, it gives CASSLVGDYEQYF. This rearrangement joins TRBV7-3 to TRBJ2-7; D possibly corresponds to TRBD2 (5 bases). V lost 5 bases and J lost 3, with 11 bases in between. The germline V gene has CDR1 SGHTA and CDR2 FQGTGA. The CDR3 runs 13 residues.

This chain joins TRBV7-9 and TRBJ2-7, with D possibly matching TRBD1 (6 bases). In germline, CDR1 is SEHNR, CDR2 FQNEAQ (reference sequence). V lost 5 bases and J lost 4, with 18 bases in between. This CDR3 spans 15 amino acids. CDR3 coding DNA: TGTGCCAGCAGCCCCATATCAGACAGGCTATACGAGCAGTACTTC. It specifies CASSPISDRLYEQYF.

CDR3 sequence: CASSYGQGLGQPQHF. As DNA, the CDR3 is TGTGCCAGCAGTTACGGTCAGGGGCTGGGGCAGCCCCAGCATTTT. The rearrangement links TRBV6-2 or TRBV6-3 to TRBJ1-5; TRBD1 is a possible D gene (6 bases). CDR1 MNHEY and CDR2 SVGEGT come from the germline V gene. Trimming shortened V by 2 bases and J by 7 bases, and 15 bases separated the two germline ends. CDR3 length: 15 residues.

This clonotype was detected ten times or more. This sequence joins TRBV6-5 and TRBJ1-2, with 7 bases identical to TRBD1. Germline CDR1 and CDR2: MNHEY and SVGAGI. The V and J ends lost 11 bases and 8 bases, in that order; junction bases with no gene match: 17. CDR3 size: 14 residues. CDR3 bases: TGTGCCTGCGGACAGGTCCCTTCCTCCTCCGGCTACACCTTC. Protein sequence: CACGQVPSSSGYTF.

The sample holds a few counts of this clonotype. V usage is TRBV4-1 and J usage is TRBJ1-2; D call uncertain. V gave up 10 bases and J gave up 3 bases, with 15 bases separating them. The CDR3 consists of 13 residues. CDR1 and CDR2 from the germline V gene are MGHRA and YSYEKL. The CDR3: CATRASSDYGYTF. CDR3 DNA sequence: TGCGCCACGCGGGCCTCTTCTGACTATGGCTACACCTTC.

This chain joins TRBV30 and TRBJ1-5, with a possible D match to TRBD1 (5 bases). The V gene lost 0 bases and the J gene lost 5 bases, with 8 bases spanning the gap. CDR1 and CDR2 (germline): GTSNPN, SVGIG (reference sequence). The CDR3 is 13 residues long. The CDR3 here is CAWSVGVYQPQHF. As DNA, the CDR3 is TGTGCCTGGAGTGTGGGGGTCTATCAGCCCCAGCATTTT.